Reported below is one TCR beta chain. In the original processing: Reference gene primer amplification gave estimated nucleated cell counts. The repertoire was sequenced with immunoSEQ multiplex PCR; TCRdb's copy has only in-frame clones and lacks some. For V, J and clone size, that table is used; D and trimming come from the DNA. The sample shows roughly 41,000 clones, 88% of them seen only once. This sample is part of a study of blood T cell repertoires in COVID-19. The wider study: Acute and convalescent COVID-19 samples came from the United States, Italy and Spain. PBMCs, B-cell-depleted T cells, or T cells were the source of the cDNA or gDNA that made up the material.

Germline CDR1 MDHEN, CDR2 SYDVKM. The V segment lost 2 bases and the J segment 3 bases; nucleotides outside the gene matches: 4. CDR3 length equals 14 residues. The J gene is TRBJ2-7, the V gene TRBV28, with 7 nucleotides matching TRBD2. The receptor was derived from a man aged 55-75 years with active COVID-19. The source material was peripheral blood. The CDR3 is CASSLRLADYEQYF. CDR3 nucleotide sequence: TGTGCCAGCAGTTTAAGGCTAGCGGACTACGAGCAGTACTTC.